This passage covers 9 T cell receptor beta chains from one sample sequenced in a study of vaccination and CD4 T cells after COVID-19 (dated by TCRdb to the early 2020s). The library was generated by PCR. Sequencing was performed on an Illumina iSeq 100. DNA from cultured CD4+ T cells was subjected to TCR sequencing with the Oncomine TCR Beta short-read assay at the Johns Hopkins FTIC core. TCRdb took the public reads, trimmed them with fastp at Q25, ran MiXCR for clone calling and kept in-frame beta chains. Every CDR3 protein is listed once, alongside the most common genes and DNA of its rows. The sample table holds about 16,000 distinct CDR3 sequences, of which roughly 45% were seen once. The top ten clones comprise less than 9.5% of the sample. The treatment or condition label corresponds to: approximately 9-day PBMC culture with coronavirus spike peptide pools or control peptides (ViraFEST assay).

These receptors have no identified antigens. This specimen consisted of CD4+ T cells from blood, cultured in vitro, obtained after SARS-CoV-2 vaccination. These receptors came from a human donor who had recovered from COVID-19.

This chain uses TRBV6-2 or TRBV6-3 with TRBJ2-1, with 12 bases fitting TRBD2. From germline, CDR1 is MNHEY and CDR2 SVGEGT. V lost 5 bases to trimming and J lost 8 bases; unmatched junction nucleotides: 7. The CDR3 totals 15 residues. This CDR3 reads CASSPRTSGMDEQFF. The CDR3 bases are TGTGCCAGCAGTCCGCGGACTAGCGGGATGGATGAGCAGTTCTTC.

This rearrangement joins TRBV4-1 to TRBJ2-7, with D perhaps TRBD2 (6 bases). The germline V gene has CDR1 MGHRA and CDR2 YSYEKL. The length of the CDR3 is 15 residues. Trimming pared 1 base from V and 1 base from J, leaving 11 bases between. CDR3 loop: CASSQATSSSYEQYF. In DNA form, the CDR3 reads TGCGCCAGCAGCCAAGCCACTAGCTCGTCCTACGAGCAGTACTTC.

As DNA, the CDR3 is TGTGCCAGCAGCGTAGAAATGAGTACCAACGAGCAGTACTTC. It encodes CASSVEMSTNEQYF. The chain is built from TRBV9 and TRBJ2-7, with unresolved D. In germline, CDR1 is SGDLS, CDR2 YYNGEE. The germline V and J ends were trimmed by 0 bases and 5 bases, with 12 bases remaining between them. This CDR3 contains 14 residues.

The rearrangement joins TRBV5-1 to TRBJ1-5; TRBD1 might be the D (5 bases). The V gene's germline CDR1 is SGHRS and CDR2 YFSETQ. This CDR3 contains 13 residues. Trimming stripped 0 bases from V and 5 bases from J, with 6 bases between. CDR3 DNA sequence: TGCGCCAGCAGCTTGGGACAGCATCAGCCCCAGCATTTT. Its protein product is CASSLGQHQPQHF.

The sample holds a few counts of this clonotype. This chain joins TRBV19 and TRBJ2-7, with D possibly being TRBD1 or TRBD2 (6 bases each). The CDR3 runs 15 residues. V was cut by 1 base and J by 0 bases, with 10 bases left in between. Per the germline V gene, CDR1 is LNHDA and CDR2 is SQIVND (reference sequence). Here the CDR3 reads CASSIGGARSYEQYF. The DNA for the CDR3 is TGTGCCAGTAGTATAGGGGGGGCCCGCTCCTACGAGCAGTACTTC.

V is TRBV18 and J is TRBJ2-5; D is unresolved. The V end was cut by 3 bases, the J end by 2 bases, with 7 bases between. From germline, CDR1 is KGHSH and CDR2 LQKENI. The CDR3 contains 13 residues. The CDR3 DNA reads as TGTGCCAGCTCACCTTCGCGGCAAGAGACCCAGTACTTC. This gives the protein CASSPSRQETQYF. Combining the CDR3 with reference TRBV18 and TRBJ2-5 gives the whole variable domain NAGVMQNPRHLVRRRGQEARLRCSPMKGHSHVYWYRQLPEEGLKFMVYLQKENIIDESGMPKERFSAEFPKEGPSILRIQQVVRGDSAAYFCASSPSRQETQYFGPGTRLLVL.

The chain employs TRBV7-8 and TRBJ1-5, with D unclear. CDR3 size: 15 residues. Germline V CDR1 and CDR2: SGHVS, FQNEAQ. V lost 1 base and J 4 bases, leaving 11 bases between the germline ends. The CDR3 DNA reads TGTGCCAGCAGCTTAGGATCCTCCGGGAATCAGCCCCAGCATTTT. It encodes CASSLGSSGNQPQHF.

CDR3 region: CASRPGGLATGELFF. The CDR3 DNA is TGTGCCAGCAGGCCGGGGGGACTAGCTACCGGGGAGCTGTTTTTT. The rearrangement joins TRBV6-1 to TRBJ2-2; 9 nucleotides align to TRBD2. The CDR3 extends over 15 amino acids. With V trimmed by 6 bases and J by 5 bases, 7 bases remained unmatched. In germline, CDR1 is MNHNS, CDR2 SASEGT.

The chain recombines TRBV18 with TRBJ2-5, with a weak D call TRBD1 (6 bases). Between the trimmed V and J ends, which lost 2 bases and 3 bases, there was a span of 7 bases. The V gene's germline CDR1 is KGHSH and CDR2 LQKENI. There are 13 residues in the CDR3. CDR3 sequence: CASSPYREETQYF. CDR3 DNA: TGTGCCAGCTCACCATACAGGGAAGAGACCCAGTACTTC.